This TCR beta chain was identified in a study of blood T cell repertoires in COVID-19. Looking at the study overall: Acute and convalescent COVID-19 specimens originated in the United States, Italy and Spain.

This CDR3 is built from 19 residues. V lost 4 bases, J lost 5 bases, and 16 bases stayed unmatched. Germline-derived CDR1 and CDR2 are MNHEY and SMNVEV (reference sequence). Using immunoSEQ multiplex PCR, the repertoire was profiled, and TCRdb retains in-frame clones only, with some absent. The data show a few hundred thousand clones, with around nine tenths seen just once and approximately 6.2% held by the top ten. This chain joins TRBV27 and TRBJ2-3; 12 nucleotides match TRBD2. Material: peripheral blood. This TCR was sampled from a man in his sixties who had recovered from COVID-19. DNA of the CDR3: TGTGCCAGCAGTTCGACAGGCGGGACTAGCGGGTCGGTGGGAGATACGCAGTATTTT. Residues: CASSSTGGTSGSVGDTQYF.